The sequence of this TCR beta chain was determined in a study of CD8 T cells in ankylosing spondylitis. Study outcomes and limitations: The authors found the disease-linked clones to be CD8+ and relatively rare in peripheral blood. It appeared that ankylosing spondylitis blood was characterized by a TCR beta motif of several highly homologous variants.

With regard to this clonotype: Antigen specificity is unknown.

TCRdb processed the 5' RACE reads anew with MiXCR; each CDR3 protein has one entry. The sample holds around 440,000 distinct CDR3 sequences, more than 15% seen once. This clonotype originated in a male donor with ankylosing spondylitis. Sequenced material: blood, either unsorted or a sorted T cell fraction (not recorded which).

CDR3 sequence (DNA): TGCGCCAGCAGCCAAGAGGTTAGGGCGGCCGGGGAGCTGTTTTTT. Encoded protein: CASSQEVRAAGELFF. The chain employs TRBV4-1 and TRBJ2-2; D unresolved. The V gene lost 0 bases and the J gene lost 6 bases, with 11 bases spanning the gap. Germline loops: CDR1 MGHRA, CDR2 YSYEKL. CDR3 length: 15 residues.